This T cell receptor beta chain was obtained from a study of T cell responses to AZD1222 COVID-19 vaccine. Study findings and constraints: It should be noted that donors were predominantly white British and more often female, and clonal diversity was possibly underestimated. Repertoire collection took place solely once the T cell response had peaked. The study reported that nearly half of spike-specific TCRs target unmutated variant regions.

The CDR3 is 12 amino acids. Trimming removed 3 bases at V and 5 bases at J, with 8 bases between. From germline, CDR1 is GTSNPN and CDR2 SVGIG (reference sequence). Assay used: immunoSEQ multiplex PCR; TCRdb lists only in-frame clones, some missing. Found here are about 140,000 clones, less than 95% of them singletons; the top ten hold roughly 3.6%. About this clone itself: Its antigen is undetermined.

The input for sequencing was peripheral blood, taken on day 0 of AZD1222 vaccination. The gene calls are TRBV30 and TRBJ1-5; D remains unclear. The TCR originated in an adult in good health. CDR3 nucleotides: TGTGCCTGGAGCATTCGAGATCAGCCCCAGCATTTT. Translation: CAWSIRDQPQHF. Combining the CDR3 with reference TRBV30 and TRBJ1-5 gives the whole variable domain SQTIHQWPATLVQPVGSPLSLECTVEGTSNPNLYWYRQAAGRGLQLLFYSVGIGQISSEVPQNLSASRPQDRQFILSSKKLLLSDSGFYLCAWSIRDQPQHFGDGTRLSIL.